This T cell receptor (beta chain) was sequenced for a study of T cells in Graves' hyperthyroidism and ophthalmopathy. Study-wide background: Peripheral blood was taken when the disease was first diagnosed, before any treatment began. Study-wide findings and caveats: In the analysis, a 13 V-J model separated ophthalmopathy from stable hyperthyroidism. Prediction of ophthalmopathy progression came a median around 6 months pre-onset.

It was less than 13 ml of fresh peripheral blood that supplied the PBMCs. Amplification targeted TCR beta CDR3 regions from RNA transcripts. The HTBI set primed first-round TCR CDR3 RT-PCR. Each CDR3 protein gets one entry after TCRdb re-called the multiplex PCR reads with MiXCR. The sample lists 300,000 to 400,000 distinct CDR3 sequences; approximately 17% were seen once. This CDR3 spans 13 amino acids. Trimming shortened V by 3 bases and J by 8 bases, and 13 bases separated the two germline ends. The V gene's germline CDR1 is MNHNS and CDR2 SASEGT. This clonotype was observed at least ten times. The antigen is unknown.

The source of this sequence is a man aged 18 to 29 with Graves' ophthalmopathy. This chain uses TRBV6-1 with TRBJ1-2; no reliable D call. Material: blood. The CDR3 DNA follows: TGTGCCAGCAGTGACACCTCTGGGGAGGGCTACACCTTC. This encodes CASSDTSGEGYTF.